This entry features one T cell receptor (beta chain) sequence. Its specificity is not known. This specimen comes from a study of OX40 agonist ivuxolimab in advanced cancers. Study at large: Participants, approximately 81% male, averaged approximately 56 years of age, ranging from roughly 20 to 80.

Generated by immunoSEQ multiplex PCR, the TCRdb table keeps only in-frame clones and is missing some. The sample lists some 74,000 clones, about 92% seen once, with less than 0.35% in the top ten. Study conclusions and caveats: Averaged across samples, CD8+ T cells carried more expanded clones than CD4+ did. Among the nonresponders, some also had low normalized T-cell clonal expansion.

V lost 2 bases, J lost 3 bases, and 8 bases stayed unmatched. Germline assignment: CDR1 GTSNPN and CDR2 SVGIG (reference sequence). The CDR3 is 15 amino acids. Peripheral blood came from all dose cohorts at three timepoints. This chain joins TRBV30 and TRBJ2-5; TRBD2 aligns across 8 bases. This clonotype was obtained from an adult with an advanced solid tumor such as melanoma, head and neck, liver or kidney cancer. Here the sequenced sample was CD4+ or CD8+ T cells sorted from blood, taken in a trial of the OX40 agonist ivuxolimab. CDR3 nucleotides: TGTGCCTGGAGTAAGGGACTAGAGGTCGAAGAGACCCAGTACTTC. This gives the protein CAWSKGLEVEETQYF.